What follows are 26 T cell receptor beta chains derived from one specimen sequenced in a study of T-cell reconstitution after alpha-beta-depleted transplantation in children. TCRbeta library construction was performed incorporating unique molecular identifiers. TCRdb re-called the PCR reads through MiXCR, storing one row per CDR3 protein. The profile shows some 200,000 distinct CDR3 sequences, roughly 15% of them singletons. The sample here was PBMCs from the stem cell graft donor, taken from the stem cell graft. Receptors originate from a human donor who donated a stem cell graft to a child with acute lymphoblastic leukemia.

This clonotype was counted many times. The chain combines TRBV12-3 or TRBV12-4 with TRBJ2-5; D may correspond to TRBD1 or TRBD2 (5 bases each). Trimming removed 6 bases from V and 9 bases from J, with 14 bases in between. There are 12 residues in the CDR3. For the CDR3, the DNA is TGTGCCAGCAGCCCCCCCGGGACGGCCCAGTACTTC. Protein sequence: CASSPPGTAQYF.

The sample holds a few counts of this clonotype. The rearrangement uses TRBV20-1 and TRBJ2-4, with D perhaps matching TRBD1 or TRBD2 (7 bases each). CDR3 length equals 14 residues. Germline assignment: CDR1 DFQATT and CDR2 SNEGSKA (reference sequence). With 6 bases removed from V and 1 base from J, the gap between germline ends came to 13 bases. For the CDR3, the DNA is TGCAGTGCGCCAGGGGGAGGGGCCAAAAACATTCAGTACTTC. Translated: CSAPGGGAKNIQYF.

This clonotype was recorded many times. The chain uses TRBV20-1 and TRBJ2-2; 8 bases map to TRBD2. The CDR3 spans 14 residues. The V gene's germline CDR1 is DFQATT and CDR2 SNEGSKA (reference sequence). The V gene end was trimmed by 2 bases and the J gene end by 4 bases; junction bases not matched to a gene: 3. The DNA for the CDR3 is TGCAGTGCTAGAATGAGCGGGGGCACCGGGGAGCTGTTTTTT. Translation gives CSARMSGGTGELFF.

This clonotype was counted between two and nine times. This chain joins TRBV6-2 or TRBV6-3 and TRBJ2-2, with unresolved D. This CDR3 has 16 amino acids. Germline values: CDR1 MNHEY, CDR2 SVGEGT. V lost 7 bases and J lost 4, with 19 bases in between. The CDR3 DNA reads as TGTGCCAGCACCTCTCCTGCCGAAGCGAGCACCGGGGAGCTGTTTTTT. Amino acid sequence: CASTSPAEASTGELFF.

This rearrangement joins TRBV12-3 or TRBV12-4 to TRBJ1-2, with no clear D. This CDR3 comprises 13 residues. The V and J ends lost 6 bases and 6 bases respectively, with 14 bases between them. The CDR3: CASSPWRGDGYTF. As DNA, the CDR3 is TGTGCCAGCAGCCCCTGGAGAGGAGATGGCTACACCTTC.

This clonotype was seen repeatedly, ten times or more. The chain combines TRBV7-8 with TRBJ2-3; 10 positions match TRBD2. The junction had 18 bases not matched to a gene; V was cut back by 5 bases and J by 10 bases. The CDR3 consists of 17 residues. CDR1 SGHVS and CDR2 FQNEAQ come from the germline V gene. CDR3 bases: TGTGCCAGCAGCCGGCAGCGGGAGGGCCGGGAATCGACGGCGCAGTATTTT. Protein sequence: CASSRQREGRESTAQYF. The variable domain in full, with the rest retrieved from reference TRBV7-8 and TRBJ2-3, is GAGVSQSPRYKVAKRGQDVALRCDPISGHVSLFWYQQALGQGPEFLTYFQNEAQLDKSGLPSDRFFAERPEGSVSTLKIQRTQQEDSAVYLCASSRQREGRESTAQYFGPGTRLTVL.

This clonotype appeared many times. V and J are TRBV27 and TRBJ2-3; 7 bases line up with TRBD1. CDR1 MNHEY and CDR2 SMNVEV come from the germline V gene (reference sequence). This CDR3 has 15 residues. After removal of 0 bases from V and 5 bases from J, the junction contained 5 bases not matched to a gene. CDR3 in DNA: TGTGCCAGCAGTTTATCTTGGAACAGGGGAGATACGCAGTATTTT. This gives the protein CASSLSWNRGDTQYF.

This clonotype was observed many times. The chain is built from TRBV7-7 and TRBJ2-2; weak D call: TRBD2 (5 bases). Germline V gene data show CDR1 as SSHAT and CDR2 as FNYEAQ (reference sequence). The CDR3 is 17 amino acids. V was pared by 0 bases and J by 4 bases, with 15 bases between. CDR3 bases: TGTGCCAGCAGCTTAGCCCCAAGAGGCGCGGGCACCGGGGAGCTGTTTTTT. Residues: CASSLAPRGAGTGELFF.

The chain combines TRBV18 with TRBJ1-1; 11 positions agree with TRBD1. The CDR3 has 17 residues. Germline CDR1 and CDR2: KGHSH and LQKENI. V shed 3 bases and J 4 bases; nucleotides not matched to a gene: 10. In DNA, the CDR3 is TGTGCCAGCTCACCCCTTCCGGGACAGGGGGATGGCACTGAAGCTTTCTTT. It codes for CASSPLPGQGDGTEAFF.

In its sample, this clonotype was seen many times. This chain connects TRBV7-9 to TRBJ1-1; TRBD1 aligns across 9 bases. Germline trimming cut 7 bases from V and 0 bases from J; bases unmatched to any gene: 6. Germline lookup yields CDR1 SEHNR and CDR2 FQNEAQ (reference sequence). The CDR3 runs 15 residues. CDR3 coding DNA: TGTGCCAGCACCCTGACAGGGGGAATGAACACTGAAGCTTTCTTT. This encodes CASTLTGGMNTEAFF.

Many counts were recorded for this clonotype. The rearrangement joins TRBV6-4 to TRBJ2-1, with 14 bases identical to TRBD2. Per germline, CDR1 MRHNA and CDR2 SNTAGT. This CDR3 contains 19 residues. With 6 bases clipped from V and 0 bases from J, the junction kept 10 bases outside the gene matches. Written as DNA, the CDR3 is TGTGCCAGCAGCCGCCCGGGACTAGCGGGGGCAATCTCCTACAATGAGCAGTTCTTC. It translates to CASSRPGLAGAISYNEQFF.

To note about this clonotype: A clone one base away is much larger, so this may be a read error. The V and J genes are TRBV3-1 and TRBJ2-3, with 10 nucleotides matching TRBD2. The CDR3 totals 17 residues. The germline V gene has CDR1 LGHDT and CDR2 YNNKEL (reference sequence). V lost 4 bases and J lost 7; bases outside the gene matches: 14. CDR3 loop: CASSPRRTSGRTHTQYF. The DNA of the CDR3 is TGTGCCAGCAGCCCACGGCGGACTAGCGGAAGGACACATACGCAGTATTTT.

The chain links TRBV6-5 to TRBJ1-5, with D perhaps TRBD1 (6 bases). V gave up 4 bases and J gave up 0 bases, with 10 bases separating them. The CDR3 has 15 amino acids. Per germline, CDR1 MNHEY and CDR2 SVGAGI. In nucleotides, the CDR3 is TGTGCCAGCAGTTGGGGGCAGGATAGCAATCAGCCCCAGCATTTT. This translates into CASSWGQDSNQPQHF.

V gene TRBV2 combines with J gene TRBJ2-7; 7 bases agree with TRBD2. Germline assignment: CDR1 SNHLY and CDR2 FYNNEI. Unmatched junction bases numbered 12, after V lost 5 bases and J lost 5 bases. The CDR3 loop spans 15 amino acids. The CDR3 region has the DNA TGTGCCAGCAGTTGGTTTGCGGGAGAGTTGAACGAGCAGTACTTC. It encodes CASSWFAGELNEQYF.

This clonotype has at least ten counts. The chain has TRBV12-3 or TRBV12-4 and TRBJ2-3, with D perhaps matching TRBD2 (6 bases). The CDR3 consists of 13 residues. Trimming took 6 bases from V and 5 from J, leaving 12 bases between them. CDR3 sequence: CASRSPGEDTQYF. The CDR3 coding sequence is TGTGCCAGCAGATCCCCGGGGGAAGATACGCAGTATTTT.

This clonotype was seen more than once but under ten times. The chain recombines TRBV4-2 with TRBJ1-2; TRBD1 matches 7 bases. The CDR3 has 14 amino acids. The trim removed 0 bases at V and 6 bases at J, leaving 4 bases unmatched. Germline values: CDR1 LGHNA, CDR2 YNFKEQ. This CDR3 is CASSQDSRGDGYTF. The DNA of the CDR3 is TGTGCCAGCAGCCAAGATTCCAGGGGGGATGGCTACACCTTC.

Ten or more counts support this clonotype. The chain links TRBV20-1 to TRBJ2-7, with TRBD2 matching 10 bases. Germline loops: CDR1 DFQATT, CDR2 SNEGSKA (reference sequence). The CDR3 runs 15 residues. Trimming removed 7 bases from V and 6 bases from J; junction bases left unmatched: 15. The CDR3 spells CSVTARLAGPGEQYF. CDR3 nucleotides: TGCAGTGTGACAGCGAGACTAGCGGGCCCCGGCGAGCAGTACTTC.

The sample holds many counts of this clonotype. The CDR3 DNA reads TGCGCCAGCAGCTGGGACTACCAAGAGACCCAGTACTTC. Translated: CASSWDYQETQYF. The rearrangement links TRBV5-1 to TRBJ2-5; a weak D match, TRBD2 (6 bases). Trimming removed 3 bases from V and 0 bases from J, with 6 bases in between. The length of the CDR3 is 13 residues. Germline V CDR1 and CDR2: SGHRS, YFSETQ.

This clonotype was counted ten times or more. Here the CDR3 reads CASGRRGSSYNEQFF. The CDR3 DNA sequence: TGTGCCAGCGGCCGGCGGGGTAGCTCCTACAATGAGCAGTTCTTC. This chain links TRBV7-2 with TRBJ2-1; TRBD2 is a possible D gene (6 bases). There are 15 residues in the CDR3. Germline CDR1 is SGHTA and CDR2 is FQGNSA. V was shortened by 8 bases and J by 0 bases, with 14 bases between the two germline ends. Full variable domain (outside the CDR3, taken from reference TRBV7-2 and TRBJ2-1): GAGVSQSPSNKVTEKGKDVELRCDPISGHTALYWYRQSLGQGLEFLIYFQGNSAPDKSGLPSDRFSAERTGGSVSTLTIQRTQQEDSAVYLCASGRRGSSYNEQFFGPGTRLTVL.

The chain combines TRBV5-4 with TRBJ2-7; 8 bases line up with TRBD1. V shed 1 base, J shed 1 base, and the junction held 22 bases outside the gene matches. CDR3 size: 21 residues. The germline V gene encodes CDR1 SGHNT and CDR2 YYREEE (reference sequence). CDR3 in amino acids: CASSLYGWETGAAPKSYEQYF. The CDR3 DNA is TGTGCCAGCAGCTTGTATGGGTGGGAGACAGGGGCCGCTCCGAAATCCTACGAGCAGTACTTC.

This clonotype was detected only a few times. The chain uses TRBV7-8 and TRBJ1-2, with 12 bases lining up with TRBD1. The V segment lost 2 bases and the J segment 8 bases; nucleotides outside the gene matches: 12. CDR1 and CDR2 (germline): SGHVS, FQNEAQ. This CDR3 is 17 amino acids long. The CDR3 sequence is CASSLRDRGPQSGGYTF. The CDR3 nucleotides are TGTGCCAGCAGCTTAAGGGACAGGGGGCCTCAATCGGGGGGCTACACCTTC.

This clonotype was detected many times. The chain couples TRBV5-1 to TRBJ2-6, with 8 nucleotides matching TRBD1. CDR1 and CDR2 (germline): SGHRS, YFSETQ. After removal of 4 bases from V and 2 bases from J, the junction contained 5 bases not matched to a gene. CDR3 length equals 16 residues. CDR3 sequence: CASSGPRGPGANVLTF. The CDR3 DNA reads as TGCGCCAGCAGCGGACCCAGGGGGCCTGGGGCCAACGTCCTGACTTTC.

For the CDR3, the DNA is TGTGCCAGCAGTGACCAGGGACAGGGGGCCTCCTACGAGCAGTACTTC. Amino acids: CASSDQGQGASYEQYF. This sequence joins TRBV2 and TRBJ2-7; 12 bases match TRBD1. This CDR3 spans 16 amino acids. V lost 3 bases to trimming and J lost 0 bases; unmatched junction nucleotides: 3. Per the germline V gene, CDR1 is SNHLY and CDR2 is FYNNEI.

This chain connects TRBV5-1 to TRBJ1-6, with D hard to call. Per the germline V gene, CDR1 is SGHRS and CDR2 is YFSETQ. The CDR3 consists of 15 residues. Trimming took off 2 bases at V and 10 bases at J, with 16 bases between the two ends. DNA for the CDR3: TGCGCCAGCAGCTTATCAGGTCGCGTAGAATCACCCCTCCACTTT. This translates into CASSLSGRVESPLHF. The whole variable domain, remainder taken from reference TRBV5-1 and TRBJ1-6, is KAGVTQTPRYLIKTRGQQVTLSCSPISGHRSVSWYQQTPGQGLQFLFEYFSETQRNKGNFPGRFSGRQFSNSRSEMNVSTLELGDSALYLCASSLSGRVESPLHFGNGTRLTVT.

This clonotype was counted ten times or more. The rearrangement links TRBV20-1 to TRBJ1-5; D is perhaps TRBD1 (5 bases). V was trimmed by 1 base and J by 1 base, leaving 11 bases between them. Germline CDR1 reads DFQATT; CDR2 reads SNEGSKA (reference sequence). The CDR3 totals 15 residues. CDR3 in DNA: TGCAGTGCTAGAGCCCAGGGAGGAAGCAATCAGCCCCAGCATTTT. This translates into CSARAQGGSNQPQHF.

This clonotype was observed many times. This chain links TRBV5-5 with TRBJ2-7; 13 bases fit TRBD2. V lost 3 bases, J lost 5 bases, and 2 bases stayed unmatched. CDR1 is SGHKS and CDR2 is YYEKEE in the germline V gene (reference sequence). This CDR3 spans 14 amino acids. The CDR3 sequence: CASSWTSGSHEQYF. In nucleotides, the CDR3 is TGTGCCAGCAGCTGGACTAGCGGGAGCCACGAGCAGTACTTC.